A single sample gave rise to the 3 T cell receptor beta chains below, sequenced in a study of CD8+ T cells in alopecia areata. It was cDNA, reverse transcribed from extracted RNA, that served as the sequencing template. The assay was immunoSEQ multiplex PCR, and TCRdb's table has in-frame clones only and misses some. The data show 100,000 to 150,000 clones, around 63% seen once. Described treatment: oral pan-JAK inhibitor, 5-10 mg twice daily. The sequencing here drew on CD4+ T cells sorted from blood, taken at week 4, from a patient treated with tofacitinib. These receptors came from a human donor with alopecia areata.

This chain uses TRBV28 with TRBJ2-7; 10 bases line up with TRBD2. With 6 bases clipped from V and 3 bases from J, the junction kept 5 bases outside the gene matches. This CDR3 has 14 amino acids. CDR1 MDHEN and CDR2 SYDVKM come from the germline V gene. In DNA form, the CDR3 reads TGTGCCAGCAGCCAAACTAGCGGGGACTACGAGCAGTACTTC. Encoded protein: CASSQTSGDYEQYF.

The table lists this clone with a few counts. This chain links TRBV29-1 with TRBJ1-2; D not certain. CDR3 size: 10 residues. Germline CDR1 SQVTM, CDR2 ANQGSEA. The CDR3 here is CRPRNYGYTF. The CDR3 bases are TGCAGGCCGCGGAACTATGGCTACACCTTC.

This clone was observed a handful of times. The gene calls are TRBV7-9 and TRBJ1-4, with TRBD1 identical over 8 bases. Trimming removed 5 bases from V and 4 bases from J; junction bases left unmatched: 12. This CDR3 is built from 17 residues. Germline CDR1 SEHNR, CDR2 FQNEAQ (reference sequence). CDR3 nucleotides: TGTGCCAGCAGCAGGACAGGGTCCCCCCTTGGTAATGAAAAACTGTTTTTT. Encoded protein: CASSRTGSPLGNEKLFF.